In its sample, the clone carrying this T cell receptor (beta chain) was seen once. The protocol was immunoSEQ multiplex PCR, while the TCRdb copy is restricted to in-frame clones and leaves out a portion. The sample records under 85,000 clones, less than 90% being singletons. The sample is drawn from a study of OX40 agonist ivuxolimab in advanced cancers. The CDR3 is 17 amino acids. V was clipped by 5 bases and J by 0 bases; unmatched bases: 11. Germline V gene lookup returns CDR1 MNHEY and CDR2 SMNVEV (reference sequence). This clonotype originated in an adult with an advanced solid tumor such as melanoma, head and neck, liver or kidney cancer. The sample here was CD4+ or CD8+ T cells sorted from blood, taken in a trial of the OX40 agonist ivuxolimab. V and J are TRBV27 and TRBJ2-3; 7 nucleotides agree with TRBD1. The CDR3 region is CASSPRTGSGSTDTQYF. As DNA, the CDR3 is TGTGCCAGCAGTCCTCGGACAGGCTCGGGGAGCACAGATACGCAGTATTTT.